This T cell receptor (beta chain) came from a study of CD8 T cells in ankylosing spondylitis. Findings of the study overall: Those disease-linked clones were CD8+; they were also relatively rare in peripheral blood.

In its sample, this clonotype was seen a few times. Antigen: not known. A single record per CDR3 protein comes from TCRdb applying MiXCR to the 5' RACE reads. The sample contains a few hundred thousand distinct CDR3 sequences, roughly a tenth of which appear only once. The sequenced material came from blood, either unsorted or a sorted T cell fraction (not recorded which). The receptor was isolated from a male donor with ankylosing spondylitis or in good health (not recorded which).

CDR3 coding DNA: TGTGCCAGCAGTCTCTTCTTGGGAGGGAAGTATCGTCAGCCCCAGCATTTT. This translates into CASSLFLGGKYRQPQHF. V gene TRBV28 combines with J gene TRBJ1-5; no clear D. The V and J ends lost 5 bases and 6 bases respectively, with 23 bases between them. CDR3 length: 17 amino acids. From germline, CDR1 is MDHEN and CDR2 SYDVKM.